The clone carrying this TCR beta chain was seen a single time. Its antigen is still unknown. This specimen comes from a study of cytomegalovirus exposure and HLA in healthy donors. This CDR3 contains 15 residues. J lost 5 bases, V lost 1 base, and 4 bases had no gene match. CDR1 and CDR2 from the germline V gene are SGHVS and FNYEAQ. The PCR contained 60 Vbeta and 13 Jbeta primers. In the authors' methods: Unique TCR beta chains numbered approximately 80 million in a later analysis, with around 11 million shared. Repertoires were generated with immunoSEQ multiplex PCR, while TCRdb's copy carries only in-frame clones and drops some. V and J calls and clone size are given by that table; D and trimming were obtained from the DNA. The sample gives some 190,000 clones, approximately 73% of which show up once; under 2.5% is in the top ten. Findings and limits, study-wide: Many donors carried some public TCRs, although rarity characterized most TCR sequences. In a later analysis, common viral pathogens appeared linked to several of the most significant clusters. V segments that were indistinguishable, TRBV6-2 and TRBV6-3 among them, were omitted from analysis.

The sequenced material came from PBMCs. This chain uses TRBV7-6 with TRBJ2-2; the match to TRBD1 covers 7 bases. The receptor was isolated from a woman under 40 in good health and CMV-seropositive. The CDR3 sequence is CASSLGQGGTGELFF. The CDR3 bases are TGTGCCAGCAGCTTAGGACAGGGTGGGACCGGGGAGCTGTTTTTT.